Each of the 2 T cell receptor beta chains below was sequenced from the same sample in a study of OX40 agonist ivuxolimab in advanced cancers. Clones were sequenced by immunoSEQ multiplex PCR, and TCRdb holds only the in-frame ones, with some missing. The data contain about 20,000 clones, approximately 84% of them singletons. Material: CD4+ or CD8+ T cells sorted from blood, obtained in a trial of the OX40 agonist ivuxolimab. The receptors originated from an adult with an advanced solid tumor such as melanoma, head and neck, liver or kidney cancer.

The CDR3 DNA reads TGCGCCAGCAGCCACGCAAATCAGCCTTATGGCTACACCTTC. Protein sequence: CASSHANQPYGYTF. This rearrangement joins TRBV4-3 to TRBJ1-2; D is undetermined. V lost 3 bases, J lost 5 bases, and 13 bases lay in between. Germline values: CDR1 LGHNA, CDR2 YSLEER. This CDR3 is 14 amino acids long.

The chain combines TRBV19 with TRBJ2-1, with TRBD2 matching 10 bases. CDR1 is LNHDA, CDR2 SQIVND, per germline (reference sequence). The CDR3 loop spans 16 amino acids. V lost 4 bases, J lost 5 bases, and 8 bases stayed unmatched. CDR3 sequence (DNA): TGTGCCAGTAGTACCACTAGCGGGATGAGGCACAATGAGCAGTTCTTC. This sequence encodes CASSTTSGMRHNEQFF. Full variable domain (remainder filled in from reference TRBV19 and TRBJ2-1): DGGITQSPKYLFRKEGQNVTLSCEQNLNHDAMYWYRQDPGQGLRLIYYSQIVNDFQKGDIAEGYSVSREKKESFPLTVTSAQKNPTAFYLCASSTTSGMRHNEQFFGPGTRLTVL.